A single sample is the source of the 16 T cell receptor beta chains below, sequenced in a study of shared clonotypes between healthy human individuals. Assay: immunoSEQ multiplex PCR; the TCRdb copy retains only in-frame clones and omits some. The sample has 600,000 or so clones; about 95% are singletons. Naive CD8 cells lacked CD45RO and underwent positive selection for CCR7, leaving out terminally differentiated effector memory CD45RA+ cells. The source material was naive CD8+ T cells sorted from blood. These receptors all come from a young woman in good health.

This clone was observed a single time. This chain uses TRBV27 with TRBJ1-5; D ambiguous. CDR3 size: 15 residues. Trimming removed 4 bases at V and 6 bases at J, with 16 bases between. In germline, CDR1 is MNHEY, CDR2 SMNVEV (reference sequence). In DNA, the CDR3 is TGTGCCAGCAGTTCCGAAGCCAACGCCGGTCAGCCCCAGCATTTT. It yields the protein CASSSEANAGQPQHF.

A note on this clone: This CDR3 is also generated by other DNA sequences in the sample. The V and J genes are TRBV11-2 and TRBJ2-7; D gene unclear. Per the germline V gene, CDR1 is SGHAT and CDR2 is FQNNGV. The CDR3 has 11 residues. Trimming shortened V by 1 base and J by 5 bases, and 3 bases separated the two germline ends. CDR3 protein: CASSLAHEQYF. The CDR3, as DNA: TGTGCCAGCAGCTTAGCGCACGAGCAGTACTTC.

The chain carries TRBV19 and TRBJ2-1; 8 bases align to TRBD2. CDR1 LNHDA and CDR2 SQIVND come from the germline V gene (reference sequence). Trimming at V came to 5 bases and at J to 4 bases, leaving 10 bases not matched to a gene. This CDR3 comprises 16 residues. CDR3 region: CASSRPTGGRYNEQFF. DNA for the CDR3: TGTGCCAGTAGTCGACCGACGGGAGGGCGATACAATGAGCAGTTCTTC.

The chain uses TRBV5-1 and TRBJ2-7; 9 bases match TRBD1. Germline V lookup: CDR1 SGHRS, CDR2 YFSETQ. CDR3 size: 14 residues. The J segment lost 3 bases and the V segment lost 7 bases, leaving 8 bases of the junction unmatched. Written as DNA, the CDR3 is TGCGCCAGCTACCGACAGGGGGATATCTACGAGCAGTACTTC. Amino acid sequence: CASYRQGDIYEQYF.

The gene calls are TRBV19 and TRBJ2-7; 12 bases match TRBD2. This CDR3 has 15 residues. The trim removed 5 bases at V and 5 bases at J, leaving 7 bases unmatched. Per the germline V gene, CDR1 is LNHDA and CDR2 is SQIVND (reference sequence). In nucleotides, the CDR3 is TGTGCCAGTAGTGGTTGGACTAGCGGGAACCACGAGCAGTACTTC. Its protein product is CASSGWTSGNHEQYF.

DNA for the CDR3: TGTGCCAGCAGTTACGGGGGTGTGAATCAGCCCCAGCATTTT. As protein: CASSYGGVNQPQHF. This sequence joins TRBV6-5 and TRBJ1-5, with D possibly being TRBD1 (5 bases). This CDR3 comprises 14 residues. Per the germline V gene, CDR1 is MNHEY and CDR2 is SVGAGI. The V and J ends lost 2 bases and 4 bases respectively, with 9 bases between them.

The rearrangement uses TRBV11-2 and TRBJ2-3, with 10 bases identical to TRBD1. V shed 7 bases and J 4 bases; nucleotides not matched to a gene: 5. The V gene's germline CDR1 is SGHAT and CDR2 FQNNGV. The CDR3 runs to 14 residues. The CDR3 reads CASKLTGGPDTQYF. CDR3 nucleotide sequence: TGTGCCAGCAAATTGACAGGGGGCCCAGATACGCAGTATTTT.

J is TRBJ2-7 and V is TRBV11-2, with D tentatively TRBD1 (5 bases). The germline V gene has CDR1 SGHAT and CDR2 FQNNGV. V lost 5 bases, J lost 0 bases, and 14 bases lay in between. The CDR3 has 15 amino acids. The DNA of the CDR3 is TGTGCCAGCAGCGATACAGGAAGGGTCTCCTACGAGCAGTACTTC. This codes for CASSDTGRVSYEQYF.

The V and J genes are TRBV29-1 and TRBJ2-2, with 11 bases fitting TRBD2. V dropped 6 bases and J dropped 1; count of bases not matched to a gene: 7. The germline gives CDR1 SQVTM, CDR2 ANQGSEA. The CDR3 length is 16 residues. The CDR3 loop is CSVTGTSGQNTGELFF. CDR3 bases: TGCAGCGTCACAGGGACTAGCGGACAGAACACCGGGGAGCTGTTTTTT.

This rearrangement joins TRBV11-2 to TRBJ2-7, with unresolved D. Germline V CDR1 and CDR2: SGHAT, FQNNGV. V gave up 5 bases and J gave up 6 bases, with 8 bases separating them. The CDR3 consists of 11 residues. CDR3 in amino acids: CASSPPGEQYF. CDR3 in DNA: TGTGCCAGCAGCCCACCGGGCGAGCAGTACTTC.

The rearrangement joins TRBV11-2 to TRBJ1-4; TRBD1 agrees at 10 bases. Germline V gene sequence: CDR1 SGHAT, CDR2 FQNNGV. This CDR3 is 15 amino acids long. V trimming: 1 base; J trimming: 7 bases; junction bases outside the gene matches: 3. The CDR3 loop reads CASSLGDRGLEKLFF. In DNA, the CDR3 is TGTGCCAGCAGCTTAGGGGACAGGGGTCTTGAAAAACTGTTTTTT.

The chain couples TRBV15 to TRBJ1-4; no firm D call. From germline, CDR1 is LNHNV and CDR2 YYDKDF (reference sequence). V gave up 3 bases and J gave up 0 bases, with 14 bases separating them. The length of the CDR3 is 17 residues. This chain's CDR3 is CATSSLTASSTNEKLFF. The CDR3 DNA sequence: TGTGCCACCAGCAGCCTGACGGCTTCGTCAACTAATGAAAAACTGTTTTTT.

The rearrangement links TRBV7-9 to TRBJ1-1; TRBD1 agrees at 8 bases. The V gene end was trimmed by 5 bases and the J gene end by 5 bases; junction bases not matched to a gene: 7. The CDR3 contains 14 residues. Germline V CDR1 and CDR2: SEHNR, FQNEAQ (reference sequence). The chain's CDR3 is CASSLSGGWTEAFF. The CDR3 DNA is TGTGCCAGCAGCCTCTCAGGGGGCTGGACTGAAGCTTTCTTT.

The chain joins TRBV27 to TRBJ1-6; D remains ambiguous. V lost 4 bases, J lost 12 bases, and 19 bases lay in between. Germline V gives CDR1 MNHEY, CDR2 SMNVEV (reference sequence). The CDR3 runs 15 residues. This CDR3 reads CASSSSPVGGGPLHF. CDR3 DNA sequence: TGTGCCAGCAGTTCCAGTCCCGTCGGAGGAGGACCCCTCCACTTT.

The V gene is TRBV6-1, the J gene TRBJ2-5; D is ambiguous. This CDR3 has 12 amino acids. The germline V gene has CDR1 MNHNS and CDR2 SASEGT. Deletions cut 8 bases from V and 4 bases from J, with 11 bases between. The CDR3, as DNA: TGTGCCAGCCGTCACTCGGGAGAGACCCAGTACTTC. This codes for CASRHSGETQYF.

The rearrangement uses TRBV28 and TRBJ2-7; 7 bases match TRBD2. Unmatched junction bases numbered 4, after V lost 3 bases and J lost 2 bases. This CDR3 region has 14 residues. The germline V gene encodes CDR1 MDHEN and CDR2 SYDVKM. DNA for the CDR3: TGTGCCAGCAGTTTTGGGAGGGGACCCTACGAGCAGTACTTC. This sequence encodes CASSFGRGPYEQYF.